The 23 T cell receptor beta chains given below trace back to one sample, sequenced in a study of STAT5B mutations in CD4+ large granular lymphocyte leukemia. Generated by immunoSEQ multiplex PCR, the TCRdb table keeps only in-frame clones and is missing some. The data contain around 30,000 clones, around four fifths of them singletons. The sample was CD4+ T cells from blood buffy coats. These receptors were collected from a human donor in good health.

This chain links TRBV5-5 with TRBJ1-4; TRBD1 is a possible D gene (6 bases). The CDR3 length is 17 residues. Trimming took off 4 bases at V and 1 base at J, with 17 bases between the two ends. Germline-derived CDR1 and CDR2 are SGHKS and YYEKEE (reference sequence). The CDR3 region is CASSPQGQGGTNEKLFF. The CDR3 DNA reads TGTGCCAGCAGCCCGCAGGGCCAAGGGGGAACTAATGAAAAACTGTTTTTT.

The V call is TRBV5-1, the J call TRBJ2-7; D unclear. Germline CDR1 is SGHRS and CDR2 is YFSETQ. The V gene lost 4 bases and the J gene lost 3 bases, with 17 bases spanning the gap. The CDR3 has 15 amino acids. The CDR3 region is CASSPTPSENYEQYF. The CDR3 DNA is TGCGCCAGCAGCCCGACGCCCAGCGAGAACTACGAGCAGTACTTC.

The J gene is TRBJ2-3, the V gene TRBV28; 7 bases align to TRBD2. This CDR3 has 13 residues. The V gene's germline CDR1 is MDHEN and CDR2 SYDVKM. The CDR3 sequence: CAGRGGPADTQYF. The CDR3 nucleotides read TGTGCGGGGAGGGGAGGGCCCGCAGATACGCAGTATTTT.

V usage is TRBV4-3 and J usage is TRBJ1-1; no definite D call. This CDR3 region has 17 residues. CDR1 is LGHNA, CDR2 YSLEER, per germline. V lost 1 base, J lost 5 bases, and 20 bases lay in between. This CDR3 reads CASSQGFGSVFGTEAFF. In DNA form, the CDR3 reads TGCGCCAGCAGCCAAGGGTTTGGCAGTGTGTTCGGGACTGAAGCTTTCTTT.

The chain has TRBV4-1 and TRBJ2-1, with no clear D. Trimming took 6 bases from V and 3 from J, leaving 3 bases between them. CDR3 length: 11 residues. CDR1 is MGHRA, CDR2 YSYEKL, per germline. CDR3 sequence reads: CASRHYNEQFF. CDR3 DNA sequence: TGCGCCAGCAGGCACTACAATGAGCAGTTCTTC.

CDR3 bases: TGTGCCAGCAGTTCTCCACCCGGGACAGGGAAGATTGGCTACACCTTC. This sequence encodes CASSSPPGTGKIGYTF. V gene TRBV28 combines with J gene TRBJ1-2, with TRBD1 matching 9 bases. V shed 4 bases, J shed 7 bases, and the junction held 13 bases outside the gene matches. This CDR3 has 16 residues. Germline assignment: CDR1 MDHEN and CDR2 SYDVKM.

This rearrangement joins TRBV15 to TRBJ2-3; TRBD1 aligns across 9 bases. The CDR3 contains 17 residues. J lost 3 bases, V lost 1 base, and 8 bases had no gene match. Per the germline V gene, CDR1 is LNHNV and CDR2 is YYDKDF (reference sequence). The DNA of the CDR3 is TGTGCCACCAGCAGAGCTATAGGGACAGGGAGGACAGATACGCAGTATTTT. This gives the protein CATSRAIGTGRTDTQYF.

The chain joins TRBV2 to TRBJ1-5; D not certain. Trimming cost V 4 bases and J 2 bases, with 12 bases left between them. This CDR3 spans 15 amino acids. Germline values: CDR1 SNHLY, CDR2 FYNNEI. The CDR3 nucleotides are TGTGCCAGCAGTGTCGGCCAGTCGGGCAATCAGCCCCAGCATTTT. Translating gives CASSVGQSGNQPQHF.

This chain uses TRBV5-1 with TRBJ2-7, with 8 bases matching TRBD2. The length of the CDR3 is 17 residues. V shed 4 bases and J 3 bases; nucleotides not matched to a gene: 15. From germline, CDR1 is SGHRS and CDR2 YFSETQ. In nucleotides, the CDR3 is TGCGCCAGCAGCAATGCCGGGGGGGGCTGGAATAGCTACGAGCAGTACTTC. It is translated as CASSNAGGGWNSYEQYF.

The gene calls are TRBV5-4 and TRBJ2-7; D assignment may be TRBD1 or TRBD2 (5 bases each). Germline CDR1 and CDR2: SGHNT and YYREEE (reference sequence). Trimming took off 0 bases at V and 3 bases at J, with 13 bases between the two ends. The CDR3 runs to 15 residues. CDR3 sequence (DNA): TGTGCCAGCAGCTTGGGTGGGACGGACCTCTACGAGCAGTACTTC. Translation: CASSLGGTDLYEQYF.

This sequence joins TRBV4-2 and TRBJ1-1; D uncertain. Germline CDR1 reads LGHNA; CDR2 reads YNFKEQ. Trimming cost V 5 bases and J 3 bases, with 16 bases left between them. This CDR3 is built from 15 residues. The CDR3 nucleotides read TGTGCCAGCAGCTTCCCTCCCGGTGGGGACACTGAAGCTTTCTTT. Amino acid sequence: CASSFPPGGDTEAFF.

This chain joins TRBV18 and TRBJ2-1; TRBD1 might be the D (6 bases). CDR1 KGHSH and CDR2 LQKENI come from the germline V gene. This CDR3 contains 12 residues. V lost 1 base and J lost 9, with 7 bases in between. The CDR3 bases are TGTGCCAGCTCACCACTCAGGGGTGAGCAGTTCTTC. Translated: CASSPLRGEQFF.

This clone came up a few times. The V and J genes are TRBV7-9 and TRBJ1-1; TRBD1 might be the D (5 bases). Deletions cut 6 bases from V and 1 base from J, with 9 bases between. The CDR3 sequence is 13 residues long. Germline CDR1 is SEHNR and CDR2 is FQNEAQ (reference sequence). As DNA, the CDR3 is TGTGCCAGCAGTTTGACAGAGAACACTGAAGCTTTCTTT. It codes for CASSLTENTEAFF.

The count of this clone is one. The rearrangement joins TRBV18 to TRBJ1-1; D ambiguous. Between the trimmed V and J ends, which lost 3 bases and 10 bases, there was a span of 18 bases. Germline V lookup: CDR1 KGHSH, CDR2 LQKENI. This CDR3 comprises 14 residues. CDR3 protein: CASSPDSVGRRAFF. For the CDR3, the DNA is TGTGCCAGCTCACCCGATAGTGTCGGACGAAGAGCTTTCTTT.

This clone has only a few counts. This rearrangement joins TRBV27 to TRBJ1-2; D is ambiguous. This CDR3 contains 14 residues. Germline V gives CDR1 MNHEY, CDR2 SMNVEV (reference sequence). Trimming shortened V by 6 bases and J by 2 bases, and 13 bases separated the two germline ends. For the CDR3, the DNA is TGTGCCAGCAGGACGGTTAGAGGCAACTATGGCTACACCTTC. It yields the protein CASRTVRGNYGYTF.

This clone appeared a single time. The genes are TRBV5-1 and TRBJ2-5; D gene ambiguous. CDR1 and CDR2 from the germline V gene are SGHRS and YFSETQ. Trimming removed 3 bases from V and 4 bases from J, with 13 bases in between. This CDR3 contains 14 residues. The CDR3 sequence: CASSYIDRRETQYF. The DNA for the CDR3 is TGCGCCAGCAGCTATATCGATAGGCGAGAGACCCAGTACTTC.

The V and J genes are TRBV27 and TRBJ2-1, with a tentative D call TRBD1 (6 bases). Trimming shortened V by 3 bases and J by 1 base, and 16 bases separated the two germline ends. CDR3 size: 17 residues. Germline V gives CDR1 MNHEY, CDR2 SMNVEV (reference sequence). The CDR3 DNA is TGTGCCAGCAGTTTTCGTGGACAGCCGGGATCCTACAATGAGCAGTTCTTC. Translated: CASSFRGQPGSYNEQFF.

The J gene is TRBJ1-1, the V gene TRBV7-3; D is perhaps TRBD1 (6 bases). The V end lost 5 bases, the J end lost 0 bases, and 16 bases lay between the germline ends. Per germline, CDR1 SGHTA and CDR2 FQGTGA. The CDR3 loop spans 16 amino acids. CDR3 protein: CASSTMGALMNTEAFF. The CDR3 DNA follows: TGTGCCAGCAGCACCATGGGGGCGCTTATGAACACTGAAGCTTTCTTT. Full variable domain (remainder filled in from reference TRBV7-3 and TRBJ1-1): GAGVSQTPSNKVTEKGKYVELRCDPISGHTALYWYRQSLGQGPEFLIYFQGTGAADDSGLPNDRFFAVRPEGSVSTLKIQRTERGDSAVYLCASSTMGALMNTEAFFGQGTRLTVV.

The chain joins TRBV5-1 to TRBJ2-7, with TRBD1 identical over 7 bases. J lost 2 bases, V lost 4 bases, and 9 bases had no gene match. The V gene's germline CDR1 is SGHRS and CDR2 YFSETQ. This CDR3 is built from 15 residues. CDR3 loop: CASSKHRDRPYEQYF. The DNA for the CDR3 is TGCGCCAGCAGCAAACACCGGGACAGACCCTACGAGCAGTACTTC. Combining the CDR3 with reference TRBV5-1 and TRBJ2-7 gives the whole variable domain KAGVTQTPRYLIKTRGQQVTLSCSPISGHRSVSWYQQTPGQGLQFLFEYFSETQRNKGNFPGRFSGRQFSNSRSEMNVSTLELGDSALYLCASSKHRDRPYEQYFGPGTRLTVT.

This clone came up once. The chain is built from TRBV4-3 and TRBJ2-1; D ambiguous. Per the germline V gene, CDR1 is LGHNA and CDR2 is YSLEER. V dropped 4 bases and J dropped 4 bases, with 8 bases sitting between them. The CDR3 spans 13 residues. The CDR3 loop reads CASSPLRYNEQFF. Here the CDR3 DNA reads TGCGCCAGCAGCCCCCTGAGGTACAATGAGCAGTTCTTC.

The rearrangement links TRBV5-4 to TRBJ2-1; 8 nucleotides line up with TRBD2. J lost 4 bases, V lost 1 base, and 10 bases had no gene match. CDR3 length: 17 amino acids. In germline, CDR1 is SGHNT, CDR2 YYREEE (reference sequence). CDR3: CASSLRISLAGYNEQFF. The CDR3 nucleotides are TGTGCCAGCAGCTTGAGGATCAGTTTAGCGGGATACAATGAGCAGTTCTTC.

The chain uses TRBV5-1 and TRBJ2-2; 12 nucleotides line up with TRBD2. The CDR3 loop spans 15 amino acids. The V gene's germline CDR1 is SGHRS and CDR2 YFSETQ. The trim removed 4 bases at V and 6 bases at J, leaving 4 bases unmatched. This CDR3 is CASSRTSGTSGELFF. CDR3 in DNA: TGCGCCAGCAGCCGGACTAGCGGGACTTCCGGGGAGCTGTTTTTT.

This chain links TRBV18 with TRBJ1-1; TRBD1 matches at 9 bases. Germline V gives CDR1 KGHSH, CDR2 LQKENI. This CDR3 comprises 14 residues. J gave up 5 bases and V 3 bases, and 4 bases lay outside the gene matches. This CDR3 reads CASSPGQGGTEAFF. CDR3 bases: TGTGCCAGCTCACCGGGACAGGGAGGTACTGAAGCTTTCTTT.